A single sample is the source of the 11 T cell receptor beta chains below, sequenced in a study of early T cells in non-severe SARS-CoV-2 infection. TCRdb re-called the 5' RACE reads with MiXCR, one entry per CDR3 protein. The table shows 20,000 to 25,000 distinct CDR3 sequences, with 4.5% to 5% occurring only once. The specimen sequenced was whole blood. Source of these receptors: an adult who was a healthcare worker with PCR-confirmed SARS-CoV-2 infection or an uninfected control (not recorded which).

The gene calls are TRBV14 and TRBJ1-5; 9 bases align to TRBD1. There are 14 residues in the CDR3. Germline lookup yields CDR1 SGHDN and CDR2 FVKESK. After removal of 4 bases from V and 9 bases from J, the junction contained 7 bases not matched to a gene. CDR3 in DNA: TGTGCCAGCAGCCTAACAGGGGGCGCCCGGCCCCAGCATTTT. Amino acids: CASSLTGGARPQHF.

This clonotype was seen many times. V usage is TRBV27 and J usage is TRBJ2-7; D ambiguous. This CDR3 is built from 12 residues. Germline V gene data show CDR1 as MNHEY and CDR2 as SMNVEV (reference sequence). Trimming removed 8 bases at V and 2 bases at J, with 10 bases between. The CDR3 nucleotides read TGTGCCAGCTATGGACGGACCTACGAGCAGTACTTC. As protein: CASYGRTYEQYF.

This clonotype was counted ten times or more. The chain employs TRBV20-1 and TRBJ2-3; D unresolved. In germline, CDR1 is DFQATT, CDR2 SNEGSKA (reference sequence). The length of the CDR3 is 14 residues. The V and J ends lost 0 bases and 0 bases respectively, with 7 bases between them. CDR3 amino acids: CSARDGQSTDTQYF. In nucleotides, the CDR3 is TGCAGTGCTAGAGATGGGCAAAGCACAGATACGCAGTATTTT.

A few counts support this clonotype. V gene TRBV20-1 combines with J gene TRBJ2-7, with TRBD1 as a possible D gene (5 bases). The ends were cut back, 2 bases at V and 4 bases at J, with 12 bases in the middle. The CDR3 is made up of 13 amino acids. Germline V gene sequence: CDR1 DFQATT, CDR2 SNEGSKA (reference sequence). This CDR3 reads CSARSQGRYEQYF. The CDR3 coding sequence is TGCAGTGCTAGATCTCAGGGCCGATACGAGCAGTACTTC.

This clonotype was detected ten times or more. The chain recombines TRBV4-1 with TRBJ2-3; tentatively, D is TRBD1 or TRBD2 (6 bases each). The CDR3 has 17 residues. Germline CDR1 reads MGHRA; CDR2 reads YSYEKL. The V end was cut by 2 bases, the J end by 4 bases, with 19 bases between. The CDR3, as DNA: TGCGCCAGCAGCCAACCGGGACTCGGTGGGGGGCCAGATACGCAGTATTTT. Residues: CASSQPGLGGGPDTQYF.

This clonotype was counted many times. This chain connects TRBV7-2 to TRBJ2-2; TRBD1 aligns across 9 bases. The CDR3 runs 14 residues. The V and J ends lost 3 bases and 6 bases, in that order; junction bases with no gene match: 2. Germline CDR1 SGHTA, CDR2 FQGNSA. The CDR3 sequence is CASSLNRGPGELFF. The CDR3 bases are TGTGCCAGCAGCTTGAACAGGGGGCCCGGGGAGCTGTTTTTT.

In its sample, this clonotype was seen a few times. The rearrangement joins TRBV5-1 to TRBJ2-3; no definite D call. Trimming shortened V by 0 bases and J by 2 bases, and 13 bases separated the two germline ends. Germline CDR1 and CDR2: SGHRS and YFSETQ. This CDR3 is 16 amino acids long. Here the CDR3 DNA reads TGCGCCAGCAGCTTGGCGGGTGGTCAGGACACAGATACGCAGTATTTT. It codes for CASSLAGGQDTDTQYF. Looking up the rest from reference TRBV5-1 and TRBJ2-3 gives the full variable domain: KAGVTQTPRYLIKTRGQQVTLSCSPISGHRSVSWYQQTPGQGLQFLFEYFSETQRNKGNFPGRFSGRQFSNSRSEMNVSTLELGDSALYLCASSLAGGQDTDTQYFGPGTRLTVL.

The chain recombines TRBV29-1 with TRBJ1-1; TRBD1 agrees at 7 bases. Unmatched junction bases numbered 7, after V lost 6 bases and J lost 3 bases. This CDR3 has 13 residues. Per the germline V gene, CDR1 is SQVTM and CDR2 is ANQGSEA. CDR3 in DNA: TGCAGCGTGAGGGACAGTGGATACACTGAAGCTTTCTTT. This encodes CSVRDSGYTEAFF.

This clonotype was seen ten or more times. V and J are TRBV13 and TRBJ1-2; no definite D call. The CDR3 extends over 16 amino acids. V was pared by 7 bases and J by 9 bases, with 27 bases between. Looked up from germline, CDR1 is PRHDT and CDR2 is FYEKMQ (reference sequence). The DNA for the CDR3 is TGTGCCAGCACCTCTCGATCGAAGGGAGTAGCTATGAGCTACACCTTC. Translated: CASTSRSKGVAMSYTF.

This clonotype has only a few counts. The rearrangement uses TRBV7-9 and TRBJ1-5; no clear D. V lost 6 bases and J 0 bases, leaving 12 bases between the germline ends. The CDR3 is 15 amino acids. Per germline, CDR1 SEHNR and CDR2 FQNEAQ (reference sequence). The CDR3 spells CASSPQRGSNQPQHF. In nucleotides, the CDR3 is TGTGCCAGCAGTCCTCAGCGGGGTAGCAATCAGCCCCAGCATTTT.

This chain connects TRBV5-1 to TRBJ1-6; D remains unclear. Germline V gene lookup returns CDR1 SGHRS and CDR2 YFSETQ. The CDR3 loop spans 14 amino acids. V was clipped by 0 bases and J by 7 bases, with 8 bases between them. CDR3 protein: CASSLADGNSPLHF. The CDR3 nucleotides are TGCGCCAGCAGCTTGGCCGACGGGAATTCACCCCTCCACTTT. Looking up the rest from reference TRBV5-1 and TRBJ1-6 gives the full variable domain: KAGVTQTPRYLIKTRGQQVTLSCSPISGHRSVSWYQQTPGQGLQFLFEYFSETQRNKGNFPGRFSGRQFSNSRSEMNVSTLELGDSALYLCASSLADGNSPLHFGNGTRLTVT.